Sequencing of this TCR beta chain was carried out in a study of T cells in Graves' hyperthyroidism and ophthalmopathy. Findings and caveats of the study: Most thyroid clonotypes that were expanded above 0.001 also turned up in blood.

Germline assignment: CDR1 SGHTS and CDR2 YDEGEE. Losses at the gene ends were 2 bases for V and 4 bases for J; bases not matched to a gene: 7. The CDR3 contains 17 residues. TCR beta CDR3 regions were amplified from RNA. HTBI primers were the set used in a first-round RT-PCR of the TCR CDR3. MiXCR, applied by TCRdb to the multiplex PCR reads, yields one record per CDR3 protein. The data contain 400,000 to 500,000 distinct CDR3 sequences, approximately 13% of them singletons. This clonotype was seen many times. Antigen unknown. Stable disease denoted Graves' hyperthyroidism without ophthalmopathy progression within 18 months. Patients aged 18 to 65 had newly diagnosed hyperthyroidism of under 2 months' duration. Diagnoses were established using clinical symptoms, serum thyroxine and TRAb, thyroid ultrasound and orbital computed tomography.

The TCR sequence derives from a woman under 30 with Graves' hyperthyroidism. The source material was blood. This chain joins TRBV5-8 and TRBJ2-3; TRBD2 matches at 13 bases. CDR3 DNA: TGTGCCAGCAGCTTTGGAACTAGCGGGAGGGCCCCAGATACGCAGTATTTT. Amino acids: CASSFGTSGRAPDTQYF.